The 14 T cell receptor beta chains below were found in one sample sequenced in a study of blood T cell repertoires in COVID-19. Assay: immunoSEQ multiplex PCR; the TCRdb copy retains only in-frame clones and omits some. The sample lists some 150,000 clones, 70% to 90% occurring once. The sequencing input was peripheral blood. The source is a woman in her sixties with acute or convalescent COVID-19.

This clone showed up many times. The chain links TRBV11-2 to TRBJ2-7; 8 bases match TRBD1. Germline V gene lookup returns CDR1 SGHAT and CDR2 FQNNGV. The CDR3 sequence is 15 residues long. V lost 4 bases, J lost 4 bases, and 9 bases stayed unmatched. DNA for the CDR3: TGTGCCAGCAGCTCCCACAGGGGGAAAGGGTACGAGCAGTACTTC. Amino acids: CASSSHRGKGYEQYF.

As DNA, the CDR3 is TGTGCCAGCAGCGCGAACAGGGCGAACACTGAAGCTTTCTTT. As protein: CASSANRANTEAFF. The J gene is TRBJ1-1, the V gene TRBV9; the D gene is possibly TRBD1 (6 bases). CDR1 and CDR2 (germline): SGDLS, YYNGEE. The V gene lost 3 bases and the J gene lost 1 base, with 10 bases spanning the gap. The CDR3 runs to 14 residues.

The chain couples TRBV29-1 to TRBJ2-7, with TRBD2 as a possible D gene (5 bases). This CDR3 has 14 residues. V lost 4 bases to trimming and J lost 6 bases, with 19 bases between them. Germline V gene lookup returns CDR1 SQVTM and CDR2 ANQGSEA. CDR3 in DNA: TGCAGCGTTGGTGGTTCGGGGAGTTGGGCCGAGCAGTACTTC. It specifies CSVGGSGSWAEQYF.

J is TRBJ2-1 and V is TRBV6-6; TRBD2 matches 8 bases. The CDR3 has 16 amino acids. Losses at the gene ends were 0 bases for V and 9 bases for J; bases not matched to a gene: 10. From germline, CDR1 is MNHNY and CDR2 SVGAGI (reference sequence). The CDR3 is CASSYSTGGLLSEQFF. CDR3 bases: TGTGCCAGCAGTTACTCGACGGGGGGGCTCTTGTCTGAGCAGTTCTTC.

This chain uses TRBV4-3 with TRBJ1-3; D uncertain. The CDR3 has 15 residues. V lost 1 base, J lost 7 bases, and 14 bases lay in between. Per germline, CDR1 LGHNA and CDR2 YSLEER. DNA of the CDR3: TGCGCCAGCAGCCAAGGACTGAGAGATGGCAACACCATATATTTT. Protein product: CASSQGLRDGNTIYF.

The chain couples TRBV5-6 to TRBJ2-7, with 7 bases lining up with TRBD1. This CDR3 spans 14 amino acids. The trim removed 0 bases at V and 4 bases at J, leaving 4 bases unmatched. Germline-derived CDR1 and CDR2 are SGHDT and YYEEEE. The CDR3 DNA sequence: TGTGCCAGCAGCTTGGTTCGCAGGGGGTACGAGCAGTACTTC. Amino acids: CASSLVRRGYEQYF.

The chain carries TRBV9 and TRBJ2-3; D is perhaps TRBD1 (5 bases). There are 14 residues in the CDR3. Germline assignment: CDR1 SGDLS and CDR2 YYNGEE. V was clipped by 3 bases and J by 0 bases, with 8 bases between them. The chain's CDR3 is CASSARQSTDTQYF. As DNA, the CDR3 is TGTGCCAGCAGCGCTCGACAGAGCACAGATACGCAGTATTTT.

This chain connects TRBV5-1 to TRBJ1-1; D unclear. Germline V gene lookup returns CDR1 SGHRS and CDR2 YFSETQ. V was shortened by 5 bases and J by 2 bases, with 13 bases between the two germline ends. This CDR3 region has 14 residues. Written as DNA, the CDR3 is TGCGCCAGCAGTTCCGAGCCATCTAACACTGAAGCTTTCTTT. It codes for CASSSEPSNTEAFF. Looking up the rest from reference TRBV5-1 and TRBJ1-1 gives the full variable domain: KAGVTQTPRYLIKTRGQQVTLSCSPISGHRSVSWYQQTPGQGLQFLFEYFSETQRNKGNFPGRFSGRQFSNSRSEMNVSTLELGDSALYLCASSSEPSNTEAFFGQGTRLTVV.

The gene calls are TRBV28 and TRBJ1-6, with TRBD1 matching 7 bases. Germline CDR1 and CDR2: MDHEN and SYDVKM. The CDR3 is made up of 15 amino acids. The V and J ends lost 6 bases and 9 bases, in that order; junction bases with no gene match: 11. CDR3 region: CASSMTTGNGSPLHF. In DNA form, the CDR3 reads TGTGCCAGCAGCATGACGACAGGGAATGGTTCACCCCTCCACTTT.

This sequence joins TRBV2 and TRBJ1-3; D call uncertain. Germline assignment: CDR1 SNHLY and CDR2 FYNNEI. Trimming cost V 5 bases and J 2 bases, with 4 bases left between them. This CDR3 contains 12 residues. CDR3 sequence: CASSLTGNTIYF. DNA of the CDR3: TGTGCCAGCAGTCTAACTGGAAACACCATATATTTT.

The J gene is TRBJ1-6, the V gene TRBV19; TRBD1 might be the D (5 bases). The CDR3 sequence is 12 residues long. V was clipped by 9 bases and J by 9 bases, with 12 bases between them. Germline-derived CDR1 and CDR2 are LNHDA and SQIVND (reference sequence). CDR3 DNA: TGTGCCAGCCGCGGTCAGGGTTCACCCCTCCACTTT. This codes for CASRGQGSPLHF.

The chain is built from TRBV19 and TRBJ1-2, with 8 bases aligning to TRBD1. The CDR3 is 15 residues long. Unmatched junction bases numbered 11, after V lost 4 bases and J lost 7 bases. CDR1 LNHDA and CDR2 SQIVND come from the germline V gene (reference sequence). The CDR3 is CASSKPRQGMSGYTF. CDR3 DNA sequence: TGTGCCAGTAGTAAGCCCAGACAGGGGATGTCTGGCTACACCTTC.

This clone showed up just a few times. J is TRBJ1-3 and V is TRBV5-1; D is uncertain. Germline V gene sequence: CDR1 SGHRS, CDR2 YFSETQ. The CDR3 sequence is 12 residues long. Trimming removed 4 bases at V and 2 bases at J, with 4 bases between. The CDR3 DNA reads as TGCGCCAGCAGCCCGGCTGGAAACACCATATATTTT. It encodes CASSPAGNTIYF.

The chain employs TRBV12-5 and TRBJ1-2; D is perhaps TRBD1 (5 bases). The CDR3 has 13 residues. CDR1 is LGHNT and CDR2 is FRNRAP in the germline V gene. V lost 1 base, J lost 2 bases, and 5 bases lay in between. The CDR3 loop is CASGLGQNYGYTF. The CDR3 nucleotides are TGTGCTAGTGGTTTGGGACAGAACTATGGCTACACCTTC.